These 13 T cell receptor beta chains were sequenced from one sample in a study of blood T cell repertoires in COVID-19. Clones were sequenced by immunoSEQ multiplex PCR, and TCRdb holds only the in-frame ones, with some missing. This sample carries some 200,000 clones, approximately 90% of them seen once, and the ten largest clones take roughly 1.2%. Sequencing input: peripheral blood. The receptor source for this set is a man aged 25-40 years with acute or convalescent COVID-19.

The J gene is TRBJ2-7, the V gene TRBV7-2, with a possible D match to TRBD2 (6 bases). The CDR3 is made up of 14 amino acids. Trimming took off 2 bases at V and 2 bases at J, with 10 bases between the two ends. Germline CDR1 and CDR2: SGHTA and FQGNSA. CDR3 sequence reads: CASSLLALTYEQYF. The CDR3 bases are TGTGCCAGCAGCTTACTAGCGTTAACCTACGAGCAGTACTTC.

The CDR3 nucleotides are TGTGGGACCGGGGACGGCAGGGGGTGGGTCTACGAGCAGTACTTC. Amino acids: CGTGDGRGWVYEQYF. The chain has TRBV6-5 and TRBJ2-7; 7 bases line up with TRBD1. The CDR3 length is 15 residues. Germline V gene sequence: CDR1 MNHEY, CDR2 SVGAGI.

The rearrangement links TRBV5-4 to TRBJ2-7, with D possibly matching TRBD2 (7 bases). This CDR3 is built from 15 residues. Looked up from germline, CDR1 is SGHNT and CDR2 is YYREEE (reference sequence). The V end lost 3 bases, the J end lost 1 base, and 14 bases lay between the germline ends. The CDR3 DNA is TGTGCCAGCAGCTCGGGGGGCTCACAGTCCTACGAGCAGTACTTC. Amino acids: CASSSGGSQSYEQYF.

The CDR3 DNA follows: TGTGCCAGCAGCGCCGACCGACTAGCGCGGAGCACCGGGGAGCTGTTTTTT. This encodes CASSADRLARSTGELFF. V is TRBV11-2 and J is TRBJ2-2; 8 bases match TRBD2. V shed 5 bases and J 4 bases; nucleotides not matched to a gene: 12. Germline V gives CDR1 SGHAT, CDR2 FQNNGV. This CDR3 has 17 amino acids.

V gene TRBV3-1 (or the pseudogene TRBV3-2) combines with J gene TRBJ1-2; 9 bases are a match to TRBD1. V gave up 1 base and J gave up 4 bases; unmatched junction bases: 13. The germline CDR1 and CDR2 sequences are LGHDT and YNNKEL (reference sequence). The CDR3 loop spans 18 amino acids. As DNA, the CDR3 is TGTGCCAGCAGCCAAGGGGACTTCAAAGGACAGGGGAGCTATGGCTACACCTTC. Residues: CASSQGDFKGQGSYGYTF.

The CDR3 sequence: CASSQGSSGFYEQYF. DNA of the CDR3: TGCGCCAGCAGCCAAGGATCTAGCGGGTTCTACGAGCAGTACTTC. The chain employs TRBV4-1 and TRBJ2-7; 8 bases fit TRBD2. This CDR3 spans 15 amino acids. Germline loops: CDR1 MGHRA, CDR2 YSYEKL. Trimming removed 1 base from V and 3 bases from J; junction bases left unmatched: 5.

This sequence joins TRBV7-9 and TRBJ2-3; 7 positions agree with TRBD2. With V trimmed by 7 bases and J by 2 bases, 6 bases remained unmatched. This CDR3 spans 14 amino acids. The germline CDR1 and CDR2 sequences are SEHNR and FQNEAQ (reference sequence). The CDR3 DNA sequence: TGTGCCAGCAACCGGGGGAGGGACACAGATACGCAGTATTTT. Amino acid sequence: CASNRGRDTDTQYF.

The gene calls are TRBV27 and TRBJ2-7; D possibly corresponds to TRBD2 (6 bases). Germline V gene data show CDR1 as MNHEY and CDR2 as SMNVEV (reference sequence). V lost 1 base and J lost 2, with 12 bases in between. The CDR3 is 15 amino acids. For the CDR3, the DNA is TGTGCCAGCAGTTTATTCGGGGGAGGCGCCTACGAGCAGTACTTC. This sequence encodes CASSLFGGGAYEQYF.

The chain has TRBV4-1 and TRBJ2-3; 9 nucleotides line up with TRBD2. This CDR3 has 15 residues. The germline V gene has CDR1 MGHRA and CDR2 YSYEKL. V shed 4 bases and J 6 bases; nucleotides not matched to a gene: 8. CDR3 DNA: TGCGCCAGCAGCCCTAGGGGCGGGAGGGGGGATACGCAGTATTTT. Protein: CASSPRGGRGDTQYF.

V usage is TRBV13 and J usage is TRBJ2-2; 14 bases agree with TRBD2. Germline trimming cut 2 bases from V and 0 bases from J; bases unmatched to any gene: 14. The germline V gene has CDR1 PRHDT and CDR2 FYEKMQ (reference sequence). The CDR3 covers 22 residues. The CDR3 sequence: CASSLLWTSGGRKNANTGELFF. In DNA, the CDR3 is TGTGCCAGCAGCTTATTATGGACTAGCGGGGGGCGCAAAAACGCGAACACCGGGGAGCTGTTTTTT.

This chain links TRBV28 with TRBJ1-4; tentatively, D is TRBD1 (5 bases). The CDR3 has 16 residues. CDR1 and CDR2 (germline): MDHEN, SYDVKM. V gave up 3 bases and J gave up 1 base, with 12 bases separating them. The CDR3, as DNA: TGTGCCAGCAGTTTGTCCGGGACTGGAACTAATGAAAAACTGTTTTTT. It codes for CASSLSGTGTNEKLFF.

The gene calls are TRBV5-1 and TRBJ2-1; TRBD2 matches 7 bases. V lost 4 bases, J lost 1 base, and 11 bases stayed unmatched. CDR1 and CDR2 (germline): SGHRS, YFSETQ. CDR3 size: 17 residues. The CDR3 DNA reads as TGCGCCAGCAGCCCCGCCCGGGGGGTCGTGTCCTACAATGAGCAGTTCTTC. It codes for CASSPARGVVSYNEQFF.

The rearrangement links TRBV6-2 or TRBV6-3 to TRBJ2-7; weak D call: TRBD1 (6 bases). The CDR3 spans 13 residues. V was cut by 2 bases and J by 5 bases, with 10 bases left in between. Germline V gene data show CDR1 as MNHEY and CDR2 as SVGEGT. The CDR3 loop is CASSYGGPNEQYF. The DNA for the CDR3 is TGTGCCAGCAGTTACGGGGGCCCTAACGAGCAGTACTTC.